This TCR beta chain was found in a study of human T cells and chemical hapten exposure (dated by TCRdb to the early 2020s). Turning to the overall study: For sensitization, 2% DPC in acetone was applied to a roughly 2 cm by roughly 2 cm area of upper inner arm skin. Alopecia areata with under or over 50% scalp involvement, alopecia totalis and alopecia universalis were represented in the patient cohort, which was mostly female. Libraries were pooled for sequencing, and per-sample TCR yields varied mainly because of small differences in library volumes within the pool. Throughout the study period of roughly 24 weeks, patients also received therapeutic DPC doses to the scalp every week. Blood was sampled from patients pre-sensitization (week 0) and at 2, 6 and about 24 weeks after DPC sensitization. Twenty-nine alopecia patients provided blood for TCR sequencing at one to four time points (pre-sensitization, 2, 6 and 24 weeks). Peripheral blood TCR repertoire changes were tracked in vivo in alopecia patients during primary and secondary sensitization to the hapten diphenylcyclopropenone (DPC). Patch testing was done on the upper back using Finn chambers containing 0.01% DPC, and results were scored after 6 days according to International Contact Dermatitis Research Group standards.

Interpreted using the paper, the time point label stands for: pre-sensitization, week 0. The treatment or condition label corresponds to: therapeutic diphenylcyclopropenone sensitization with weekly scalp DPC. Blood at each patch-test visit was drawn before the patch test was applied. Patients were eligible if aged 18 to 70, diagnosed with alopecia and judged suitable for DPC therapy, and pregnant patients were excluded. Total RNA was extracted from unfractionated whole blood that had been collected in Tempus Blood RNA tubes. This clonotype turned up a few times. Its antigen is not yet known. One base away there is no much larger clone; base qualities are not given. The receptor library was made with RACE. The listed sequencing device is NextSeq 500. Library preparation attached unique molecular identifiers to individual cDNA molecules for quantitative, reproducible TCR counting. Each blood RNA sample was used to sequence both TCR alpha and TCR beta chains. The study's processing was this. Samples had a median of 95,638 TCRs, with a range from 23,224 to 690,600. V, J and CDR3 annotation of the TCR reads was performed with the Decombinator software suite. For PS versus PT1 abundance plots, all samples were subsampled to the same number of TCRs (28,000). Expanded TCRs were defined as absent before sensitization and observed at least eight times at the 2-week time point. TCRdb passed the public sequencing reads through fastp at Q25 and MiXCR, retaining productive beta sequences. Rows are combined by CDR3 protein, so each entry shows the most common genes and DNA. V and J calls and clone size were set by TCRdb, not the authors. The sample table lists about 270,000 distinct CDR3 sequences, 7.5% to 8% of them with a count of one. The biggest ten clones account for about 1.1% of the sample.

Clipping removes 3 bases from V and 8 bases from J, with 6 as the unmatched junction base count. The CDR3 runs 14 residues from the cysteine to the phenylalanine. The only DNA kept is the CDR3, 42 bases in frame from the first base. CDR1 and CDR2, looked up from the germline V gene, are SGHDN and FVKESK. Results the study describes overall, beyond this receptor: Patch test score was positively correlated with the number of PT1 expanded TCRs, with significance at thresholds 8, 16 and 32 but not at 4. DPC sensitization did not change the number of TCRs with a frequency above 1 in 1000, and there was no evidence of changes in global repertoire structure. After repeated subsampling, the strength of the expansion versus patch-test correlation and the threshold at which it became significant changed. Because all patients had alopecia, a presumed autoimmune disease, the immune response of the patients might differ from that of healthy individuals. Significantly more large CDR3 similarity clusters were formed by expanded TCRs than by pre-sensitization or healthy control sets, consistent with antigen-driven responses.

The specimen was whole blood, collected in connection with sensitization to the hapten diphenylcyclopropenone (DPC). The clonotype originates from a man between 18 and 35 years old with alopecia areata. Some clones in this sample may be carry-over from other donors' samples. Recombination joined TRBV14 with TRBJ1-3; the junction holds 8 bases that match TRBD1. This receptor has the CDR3 CASSQDRVADTIYF. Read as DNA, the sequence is TGTGCCAGCAGCCAGGACAGGGTGGCAGACACCATATATTTT.